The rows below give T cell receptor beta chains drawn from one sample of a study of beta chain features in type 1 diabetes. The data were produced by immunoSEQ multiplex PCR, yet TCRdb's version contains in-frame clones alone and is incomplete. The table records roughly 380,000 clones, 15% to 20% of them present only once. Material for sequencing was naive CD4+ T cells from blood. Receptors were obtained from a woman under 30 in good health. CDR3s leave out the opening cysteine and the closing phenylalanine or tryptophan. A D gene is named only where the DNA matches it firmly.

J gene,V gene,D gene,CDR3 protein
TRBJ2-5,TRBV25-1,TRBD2,ASSDSGGYRETQY
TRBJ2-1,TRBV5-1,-,ASSRTSPSEQF
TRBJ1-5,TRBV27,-,ASSSSVSNQPQH
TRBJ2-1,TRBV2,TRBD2,ASSWTSGAGEQF
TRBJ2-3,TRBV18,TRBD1,ASSPGTGGGTDTQY
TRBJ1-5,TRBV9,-,ASSVDGAEHQPQH
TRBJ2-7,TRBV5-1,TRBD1,ASSLGQGAVYEQY
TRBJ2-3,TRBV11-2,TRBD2,ASSQRPSGITDTQY
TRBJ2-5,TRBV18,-,ASSLTLEFETQY
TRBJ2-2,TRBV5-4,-,ASSLARGPSAGELF
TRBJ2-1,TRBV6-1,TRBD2,ASVAGGYNEQF
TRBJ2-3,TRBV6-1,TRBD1,ASSEGQGRTDTQY
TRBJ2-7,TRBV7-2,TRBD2,ASSVTSGNYEQY
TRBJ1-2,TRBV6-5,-,ASSYDSYYGYT
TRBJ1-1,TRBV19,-,ASSIVEGGNTEAF
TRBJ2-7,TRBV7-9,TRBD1,ASRSGTGVNEQY
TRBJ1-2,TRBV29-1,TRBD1,SVTTGQGRGYT
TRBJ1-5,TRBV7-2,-,ASSGVGREQPQH
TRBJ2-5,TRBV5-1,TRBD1,ASSHGQVNGETQY
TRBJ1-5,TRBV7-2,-,ASSFDINQPQH
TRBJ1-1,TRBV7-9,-,ASSRGLNTEAF
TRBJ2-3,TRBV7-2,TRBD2,ASSLRGGRVDTQY
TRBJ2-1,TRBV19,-,ASSGGQGSSYNEQF
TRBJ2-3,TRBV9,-,ASSVAPGQTYSTDTQY
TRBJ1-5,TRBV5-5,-,ASSFDRNNQPQH
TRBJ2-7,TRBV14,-,ASSRLRQGSEQY
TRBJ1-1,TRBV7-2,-,ASSYTGLEAF
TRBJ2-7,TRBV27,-,ASSFRQLFSYEQY
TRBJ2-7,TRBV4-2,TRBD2,ASSQEGRGSMQY
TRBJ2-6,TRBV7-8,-,ASSRSAGLGVGANVLT
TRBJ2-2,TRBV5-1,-,ASSLAVTGELF
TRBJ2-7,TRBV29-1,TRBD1,SVGDRGYEQY
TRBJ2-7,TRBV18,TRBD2,ASSPPAGAGEQY
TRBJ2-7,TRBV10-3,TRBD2,AISEFGGRTSEQY
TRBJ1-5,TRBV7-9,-,ASSPGNQPQH
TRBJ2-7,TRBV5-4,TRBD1,ASSPRQGSEQY
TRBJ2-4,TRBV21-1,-,ASSKVPGGAWNIQY
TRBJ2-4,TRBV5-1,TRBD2,ASSILAGVKNIQY
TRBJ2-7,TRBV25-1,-,ASSEMSRDSYEQY
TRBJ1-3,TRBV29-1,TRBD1,SVATDRVPGNTIY
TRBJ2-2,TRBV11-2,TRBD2,ASRRLAGGPTGELF
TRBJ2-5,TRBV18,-,ASSPPSLQETQY
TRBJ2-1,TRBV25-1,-,ASSDLGGNLYNEQF
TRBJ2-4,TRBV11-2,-,ASSLEEMGNQY
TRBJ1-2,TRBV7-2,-,ASSLENRVDGYT
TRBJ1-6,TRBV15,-,ATSSDYGYNSPLH
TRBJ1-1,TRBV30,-,AWSGGHLDAEAF
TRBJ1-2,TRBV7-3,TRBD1,ASSLTLTGEHGYT
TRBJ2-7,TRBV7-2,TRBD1,ASSPRQGSSYEQY
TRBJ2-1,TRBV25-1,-,ASSEDRTWASNEQF
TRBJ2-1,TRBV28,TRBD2,ASRGWTSGSGEQF
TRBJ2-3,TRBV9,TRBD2,ASSVVPGGGDTQY
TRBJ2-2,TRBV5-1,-,ASSLIWQANTGELF
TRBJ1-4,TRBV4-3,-,ASSLGQGPEKLF
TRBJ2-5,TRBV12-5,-,ASGLDRWGSQETQY